The 13 T cell receptor beta chains given below trace back to one sample, sequenced in a study of T cell changes during pregnancy in multiple sclerosis (dated by TCRdb to about 2019). The library relied on the immunoSEQ multiplex PCR assay. This immuneACCESS table, as held by TCRdb, lists in-frame sequences with V and J called but not all clones. Of the missing ones, under half trace to an unresolved V gene in checked studies; the others have no known cause. In this sample the table shows some 70,000 clones, 80% to 95% of which occur a single time. Just over 3% of the sample goes to the ten largest clones. The sequenced sample was CD8+ T cells from peripheral blood mononuclear cells, obtained in the third trimester of pregnancy. The receptor source for this set is a female donor in good health, enrolled as a control in a pregnancy study.

The chain joins TRBV27 to TRBJ2-3; the D is unclear. Germline V CDR1 and CDR2: MNHEY, SMNVEV (reference sequence). CDR3 length: 14 amino acids. V shed 4 bases and J shed 2 bases, with 10 bases lying between them. The CDR3 nucleotides read TGTGCCAGCAGTTCCCCCGCGGTCACAGATACGCAGTATTTT. Amino acid sequence: CASSSPAVTDTQYF.

The chain has TRBV13 and TRBJ2-7; 10 nucleotides line up with TRBD1. Losses at the gene ends were 5 bases for V and 5 bases for J; bases not matched to a gene: 9. The CDR3 is made up of 15 amino acids. Germline CDR1 PRHDT, CDR2 FYEKMQ (reference sequence). Here the CDR3 reads CASSPTGTGVHEQYF. The CDR3 DNA reads as TGTGCCAGCAGCCCAACAGGGACAGGGGTACACGAGCAGTACTTC.

The chain uses TRBV2 and TRBJ2-7, with a possible D match to TRBD1 (6 bases). V dropped 6 bases and J dropped 3 bases, with 18 bases sitting between them. The CDR3 covers 15 residues. Germline V gives CDR1 SNHLY, CDR2 FYNNEI. CDR3 sequence reads: CASRGTPGQDYEQYF. CDR3 DNA sequence: TGTGCCAGCAGGGGCACCCCGGGACAAGACTACGAGCAGTACTTC.

This clone was detected many times. CDR3 loop: CASSYGADISGNTIYF. In DNA form, the CDR3 reads TGTGCCAGCAGTTATGGCGCCGACATCTCTGGAAACACCATATATTTT. This sequence joins TRBV6-5 and TRBJ1-3; D uncertain. The CDR3 is made up of 16 amino acids. Germline V gives CDR1 MNHEY, CDR2 SVGAGI. Deletions cut 3 bases from V and 0 bases from J, with 12 bases between.

J is TRBJ1-2 and V is TRBV9; D gene ambiguous. Trimming took 2 bases from V and 2 from J, leaving 19 bases between them. The CDR3 length is 17 residues. The germline V gene encodes CDR1 SGDLS and CDR2 YYNGEE. This CDR3 reads CASSVGGLGPSNYGYTF. CDR3 sequence (DNA): TGTGCCAGCAGCGTCGGAGGGCTTGGTCCTTCGAACTATGGCTACACCTTC.

V and J are TRBV4-1 and TRBJ2-3; 8 bases align to TRBD2. V shed 6 bases, J shed 11 bases, and the junction held 13 bases outside the gene matches. This CDR3 contains 14 residues. CDR1 and CDR2 (germline): MGHRA, YSYEKL. CDR3 bases: TGCGCCAGCAGTCACCCCGGGGGGGGTGAGGTGCAGTATTTT. Translated: CASSHPGGGEVQYF.

About this clone itself: One end of the junction is discordant with germline, which a read error may explain. This chain links TRBV19 with TRBJ2-1; TRBD1 matches 11 bases. Per the germline V gene, CDR1 is LNHDA and CDR2 is SQIVND (reference sequence). The CDR3 extends over 16 amino acids. The CDR3 region is CASSFTRTGGYHEQFF. For the CDR3, the DNA is TGTGCCAGTAGTTTTACGCGGACAGGGGGCTACCATGAGCAGTTCTTC.

J is TRBJ2-7 and V is TRBV25-1; possibly TRBD1 for D (5 bases). V was shortened by 0 bases and J by 4 bases, with 10 bases between the two germline ends. The CDR3 totals 14 residues. Germline V gene data show CDR1 as MGHDK and CDR2 as SYGVNS. The CDR3 DNA sequence: TGTGCCAGCAGTGAATATGAAGGGGTGTACGAGCAGTACTTC. Its translation is CASSEYEGVYEQYF.

V and J are TRBV30 and TRBJ1-4; D call uncertain. Germline V CDR1 and CDR2: GTSNPN, SVGIG (reference sequence). V lost 2 bases and J 2 bases, leaving 6 bases between the germline ends. The CDR3 contains 13 residues. The CDR3 region has the DNA TGTGCCTGGAGTACTTGGACTAATGAAAAACTGTTTTTT. Its translation: CAWSTWTNEKLFF. Using reference TRBV30 and TRBJ1-4 for the parts outside the CDR3, the full variable domain is SQTIHQWPATLVQPVGSPLSLECTVEGTSNPNLYWYRQAAGRGLQLLFYSVGIGQISSEVPQNLSASRPQDRQFILSSKKLLLSDSGFYLCAWSTWTNEKLFFGSGTQLSVL.

The chain carries TRBV30 and TRBJ2-7, with 7 bases matching TRBD1. Trimming cost V 2 bases and J 1 base; bases outside gene matches: 5. The CDR3 contains 14 residues. The V gene's germline CDR1 is GTSNPN and CDR2 SVGIG (reference sequence). CDR3 residues: CAWSKAQGSYEQYF. CDR3 sequence (DNA): TGTGCCTGGAGTAAAGCACAGGGGTCCTACGAGCAGTACTTC.

The rearrangement links TRBV2 to TRBJ1-1; D uncertain. Per the germline V gene, CDR1 is SNHLY and CDR2 is FYNNEI. V lost 9 bases and J lost 5, with 13 bases in between. CDR3 length: 12 amino acids. Here the CDR3 DNA reads TGTGCCAGTCCTACCCGGGGTACTGAAGCTTTCTTT. Translation gives CASPTRGTEAFF.

The chain joins TRBV11-2 to TRBJ2-3, with 9 bases identical to TRBD1. With V trimmed by 1 base and J by 3 bases, 5 bases remained unmatched. The CDR3 has 16 amino acids. CDR1 and CDR2 (germline): SGHAT, FQNNGV. The DNA for the CDR3 is TGTGCCAGCAGCTTAGTGGGGGACAGGGCAACAGATACGCAGTATTTT. Translation gives CASSLVGDRATDTQYF. The full variable domain, its missing parts supplied by reference TRBV11-2 and TRBJ2-3, is EAGVAQSPRYKIIEKRQSVAFWCNPISGHATLYWYQQILGQGPKLLIQFQNNGVVDDSQLPKDRFSAERLKGVDSTLKIQPAKLEDSAVYLCASSLVGDRATDTQYFGPGTRLTVL.

This sequence joins TRBV11-3 and TRBJ1-5; D remains unclear. The CDR3 is 16 amino acids. The V end was cut by 1 base, the J end by 0 bases, with 10 bases between. Germline lookup yields CDR1 SGHNT and CDR2 YENEEA. DNA of the CDR3: TGTGCCAGCAGCTTAGGTGAGGGTCTTAGCAATCAGCCCCAGCATTTT. Translation gives CASSLGEGLSNQPQHF.